One T cell receptor (beta chain) is described in this entry. Its antigen is unidentified. Vbeta (60) and Jbeta (13) primers were used in the PCR. Profiled with immunoSEQ multiplex PCR; TCRdb holds only in-frame clones, not every one. Here the sample spans roughly 87,000 clones, 65% to 80% being singletons. Trimming took 4 bases from V and 4 from J; bases not matched to a gene: 13. Germline-derived CDR1 and CDR2 are SGDLS and YYNGEE. The CDR3 covers 18 residues. These data belong to a study of cytomegalovirus exposure and HLA in healthy donors. General study results and limits: It was confirmed in vitro that a few of the CMV-associated chains were specific for CMV antigens. Cytomegalovirus association was listed for roughly 160 TCR beta chains. In a later analysis, DRB1 alleles had the most associated TCRs; HLA-C alleles the fewest. Some highly shared sequence variants likely arose as a pipeline artifact.

The chain joins TRBV9 to TRBJ2-2; the match to TRBD1 covers 10 bases. This TCR derives from a man aged 60 to 69 in good health and CMV-seronegative. The sample taken for sequencing was PBMCs. For the CDR3, the DNA is TGTGCCAGCAGCCGCAGAGAGGGGACAGGGGTGGGCACCGGGGAGCTGTTTTTT. Protein sequence: CASSRREGTGVGTGELFF.